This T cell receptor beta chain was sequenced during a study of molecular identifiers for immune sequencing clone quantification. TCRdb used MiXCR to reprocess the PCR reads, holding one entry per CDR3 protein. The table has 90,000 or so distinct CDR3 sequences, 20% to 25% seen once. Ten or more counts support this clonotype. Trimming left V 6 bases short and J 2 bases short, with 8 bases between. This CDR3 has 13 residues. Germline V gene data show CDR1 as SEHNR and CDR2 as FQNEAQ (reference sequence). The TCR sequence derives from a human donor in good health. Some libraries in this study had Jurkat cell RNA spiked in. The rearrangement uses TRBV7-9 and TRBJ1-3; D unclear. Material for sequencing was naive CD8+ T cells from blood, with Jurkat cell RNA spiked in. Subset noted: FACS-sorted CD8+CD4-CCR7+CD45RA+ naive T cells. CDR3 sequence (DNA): TGTGCCAGCAGAGGCGCCACTGGAAACACCATATATTTT. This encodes CASRGATGNTIYF.